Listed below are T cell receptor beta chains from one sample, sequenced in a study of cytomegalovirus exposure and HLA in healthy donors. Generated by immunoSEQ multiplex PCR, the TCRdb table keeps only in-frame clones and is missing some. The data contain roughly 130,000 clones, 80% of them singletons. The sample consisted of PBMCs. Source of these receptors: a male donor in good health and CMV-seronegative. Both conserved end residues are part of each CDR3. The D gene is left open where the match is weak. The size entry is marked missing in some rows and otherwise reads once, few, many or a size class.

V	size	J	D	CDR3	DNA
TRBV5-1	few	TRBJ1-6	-	CASSLVPGSDSPLHF	TGCGCCAGCAGCTTGGTACCGGGGTCGGACTCACCCCTCCACTTT
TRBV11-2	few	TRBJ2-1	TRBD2	CASSLGGSRGDEQFF	TGTGCCAGCAGCTTAGGCGGGAGCCGTGGGGATGAGCAGTTCTTC
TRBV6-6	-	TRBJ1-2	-	CASSQTQGRRGYTF	TGTGCCAGCAGTCAGACCCAGGGAAGGAGAGGCTACACCTTC
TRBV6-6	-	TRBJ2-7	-	CASSFGEDSGSYEQYF	TGTGCCAGCAGTTTCGGAGAGGATTCCGGCTCCTACGAGCAGTACTTC
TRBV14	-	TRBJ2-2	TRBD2	CASSQAGGNTGELFF	TGTGCCAGCAGCCAAGCGGGGGGGAACACCGGGGAGCTGTTTTTT
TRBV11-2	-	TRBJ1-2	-	CASSLDWVGEDGYTF	TGTGCCAGCAGCTTAGATTGGGTGGGAGAGGATGGCTACACCTTC
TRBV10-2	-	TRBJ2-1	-	CASSEAGSSYNEQFF	TGCGCCAGCAGTGAGGCGGGGAGCAGTTACAATGAGCAGTTCTTC
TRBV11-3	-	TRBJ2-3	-	CASSFRGTDTQYF	TGTGCCAGCAGCTTCCGGGGCACAGATACGCAGTATTTT
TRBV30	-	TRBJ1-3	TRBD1	CAWSVAGTVSGNTIYF	TGTGCCTGGAGTGTAGCCGGGACAGTCTCTGGAAACACCATATATTTT
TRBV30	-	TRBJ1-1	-	CAWSVITRPLTEAFF	TGTGCCTGGAGTGTAATCACCAGGCCCCTCACTGAAGCTTTCTTT
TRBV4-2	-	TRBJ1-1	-	CASSSLGGRNTEAFF	TGTGCCAGCAGTTCGCTAGGGGGTCGGAACACTGAAGCTTTCTTT
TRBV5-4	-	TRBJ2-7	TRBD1	CASSLGDRDYEQYF	TGTGCCAGCAGCTTGGGAGACAGGGACTACGAGCAGTACTTC
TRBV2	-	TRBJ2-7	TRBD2	CASSDGRATYEQYF	TGTGCCAGCAGTGACGGGAGGGCTACCTACGAGCAGTACTTC
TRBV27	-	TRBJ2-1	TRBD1	CASTSWDRGLGLAYNEQFF	TGTGCCAGCACTTCGTGGGACAGGGGGCTAGGTTTGGCCTACAATGAGCAGTTCTTC
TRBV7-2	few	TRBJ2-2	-	CASSLWNTGELFF	TGTGCCAGCAGCCTCTGGAACACCGGGGAGCTGTTTTTT
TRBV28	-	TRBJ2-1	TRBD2	CASSFVTTSGGNNEQFF	TGTGCCAGCAGTTTTGTCACCACTAGCGGGGGAAACAATGAGCAGTTCTTC
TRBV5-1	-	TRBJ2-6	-	CASSLGGAGANVLTF	TGCGCCAGCAGCTTGGGGGGAGCTGGGGCCAACGTCCTGACTTTC
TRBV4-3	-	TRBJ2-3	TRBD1	CASSQFPPQGAPTDTQYF	TGCGCCAGCAGCCAATTCCCACCCCAGGGGGCGCCCACAGATACGCAGTATTTT
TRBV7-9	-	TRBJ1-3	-	CASSLGLSGNTIYF	TGTGCCAGCAGCTTGGGACTTTCTGGAAACACCATATATTTT
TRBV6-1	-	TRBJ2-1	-	CASSEMGIYNEQFF	TGTGCCAGCAGTGAAATGGGCATCTACAATGAGCAGTTCTTC
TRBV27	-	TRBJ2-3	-	CASSFLAKGLDTQYF	TGTGCCAGCAGTTTCCTAGCGAAAGGTTTGGATACGCAGTATTTT
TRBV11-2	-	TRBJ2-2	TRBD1	CASSLNVGGTGGTGELFF	TGTGCCAGCAGCTTAAATGTTGGAGGGACAGGGGGTACCGGGGAGCTGTTTTTT
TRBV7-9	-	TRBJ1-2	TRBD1	CSSSLEQGNGYTF	TGTTCCAGCAGCTTAGAACAGGGGAATGGCTACACCTTC
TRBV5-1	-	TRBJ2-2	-	CASSLPTINTGELFF	TGCGCCAGCAGCCTTCCCACAATTAACACCGGGGAGCTGTTTTTT
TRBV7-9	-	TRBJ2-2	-	CASSLARQFANTGELFF	TGTGCCAGCAGCTTAGCGCGGCAGTTCGCGAACACCGGGGAGCTGTTTTTT
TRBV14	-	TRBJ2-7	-	CASSRGGVSYEQYF	TGTGCCAGCAGCCGCGGAGGGGTCTCCTACGAGCAGTACTTC
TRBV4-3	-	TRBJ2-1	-	CASSQDLNEQFF	TGCGCCAGCAGCCAAGATCTCAATGAGCAGTTCTTC
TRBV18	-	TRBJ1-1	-	CASSRPVGNTEAFF	TGTGCCAGCTCACGACCGGTCGGGAACACTGAAGCTTTCTTT
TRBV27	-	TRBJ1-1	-	CASKVTGNTEAFF	TGTGCCAGCAAGGTAACAGGGAACACTGAAGCTTTCTTT
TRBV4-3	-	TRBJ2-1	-	CASSQELGDAYNEQFF	TGCGCCAGCAGCCAAGAATTAGGGGATGCCTACAATGAGCAGTTCTTC
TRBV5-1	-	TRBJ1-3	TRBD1	CASSSQGYSGNTIYF	TGCGCCAGCAGCTCACAGGGGTACTCTGGAAACACCATATATTTT